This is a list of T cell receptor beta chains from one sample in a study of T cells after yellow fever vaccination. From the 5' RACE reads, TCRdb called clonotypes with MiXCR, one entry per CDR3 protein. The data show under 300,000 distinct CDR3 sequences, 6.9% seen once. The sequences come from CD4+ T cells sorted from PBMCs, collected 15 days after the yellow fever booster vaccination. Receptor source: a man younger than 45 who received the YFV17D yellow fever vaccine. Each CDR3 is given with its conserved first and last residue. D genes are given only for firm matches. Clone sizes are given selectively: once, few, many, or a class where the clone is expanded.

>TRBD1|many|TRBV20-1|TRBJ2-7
TGCAGTGCTAGAGATAGACAGGGATTGGCCTACGAGCAGTACTTC
CSARDRQGLAYEQYF
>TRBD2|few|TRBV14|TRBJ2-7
TGTGCCAGCAGCCCAGTACTAGGTAGCGGGAATTACGAGCAGTACTTC
CASSPVLGSGNYEQYF
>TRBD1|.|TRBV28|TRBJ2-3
TGTGCCAGCAGTCCGAAGGACAGGGCCCCGAATACGCAGTATTTT
CASSPKDRAPNTQYF
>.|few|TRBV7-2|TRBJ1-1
TGTGCCAGCAGCCCTAGCGGGCAGGCGGGTCGTCGGACTGAAGCTTTCTTT
CASSPSGQAGRRTEAFF
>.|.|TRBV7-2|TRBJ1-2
TGTGCCAGCAGCTTAGGCCCGGAGGGTGGGTACACCTTC
CASSLGPEGGYTF
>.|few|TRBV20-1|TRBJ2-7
TGCAGTGCTTTCAAAGGAGGGTTCTACGACGAGCAGTACTTC
CSAFKGGFYDEQYF
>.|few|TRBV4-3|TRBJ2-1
TGCGCCAGCAGCCAAGATCTTAACAGAGACAATGAGCAGTTCTTC
CASSQDLNRDNEQFF
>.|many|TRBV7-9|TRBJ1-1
TGTGCCAGCAGGGCTCAGGGAGGTTTCACTGAAGCTTTCTTT
CASRAQGGFTEAFF
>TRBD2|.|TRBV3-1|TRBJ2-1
TGTGCCAGCAGCCAAGACGCTAGCGGGAGTGGGTCCTACAATGAGCAGTTCTTC
CASSQDASGSGSYNEQFF
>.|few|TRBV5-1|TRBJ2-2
TGCGCCAGCAGCTTGGGACAGGAAACCGGGGAGCTGTTTTTT
CASSLGQETGELFF
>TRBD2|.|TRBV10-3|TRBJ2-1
TGTGCCATCAGAGAGACTAGCGGGACATACAATGAGCAGTTCTTC
CAIRETSGTYNEQFF
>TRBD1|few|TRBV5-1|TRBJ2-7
TGCGCCAGCAGCCAATCCGGACAGGGCTACGAGCAGTACTTC
CASSQSGQGYEQYF
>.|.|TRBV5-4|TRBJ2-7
TGTGCCAGCAGCATGACAGTAGACTACGAGCAGTACTTC
CASSMTVDYEQYF
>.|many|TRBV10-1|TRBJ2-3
TGCGCCAGCAGTGACCCCGGAAGGGACTTTACCACAGATACGCAGTATTTT
CASSDPGRDFTTDTQYF
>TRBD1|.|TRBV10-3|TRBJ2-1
TGTGCCATCAGTCCGGGACAGGGAGGCAATGAGCAGTTCTTC
CAISPGQGGNEQFF
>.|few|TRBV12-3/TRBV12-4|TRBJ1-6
TGTGCCAGCAGGTTGACAGGTTATTCACCCCTCCACTTT
CASRLTGYSPLHF
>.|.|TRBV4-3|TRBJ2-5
TGCGCCAGCAGCCAAGGGTCCCAGTACTTC
CASSQGSQYF
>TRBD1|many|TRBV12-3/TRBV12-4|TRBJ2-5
TGTGCCAGCAGTTTATACTCCCTAGGGGGCCAGGCCCAGTACTTC
CASSLYSLGGQAQYF
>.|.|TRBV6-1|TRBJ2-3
TGTGCCAGCAGAGACGGGGGCACAGATACGCAGTATTTT
CASRDGGTDTQYF
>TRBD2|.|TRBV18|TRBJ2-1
TGTGCCAGCTCACCATCCGGGACTAGCGGGAGCCAGTTCTTC
CASSPSGTSGSQFF
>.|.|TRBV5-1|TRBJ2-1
TGCGCCAGCACTTTTTTAAGCGTTAGAGTTTATCGCAATGAGCAGTTCTTC
CASTFLSVRVYRNEQFF
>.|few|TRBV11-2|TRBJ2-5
TGTGCCAGCAGCCCATTGGGGCCCACAGCCCGCCTCAGGGAGACCCAGTACTTC
CASSPLGPTARLRETQYF
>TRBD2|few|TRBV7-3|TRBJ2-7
TGTGCCAGCAGCTTAAACCTAATAGCGGGAGACGATTACGAGCAGTACTTC
CASSLNLIAGDDYEQYF
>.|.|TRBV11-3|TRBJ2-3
TGTGCCAGCAGCTTACGGCAGGGGACACAAGATACGCAGTATTTT
CASSLRQGTQDTQYF
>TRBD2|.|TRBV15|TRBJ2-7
TGTGCCACCAGCAGAGGGACTAGCTACGAGCAGTACTTC
CATSRGTSYEQYF
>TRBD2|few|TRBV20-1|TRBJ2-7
TGCAGTGCTTTTAGACTAGCGGGTTGGAGGAACGAGCAGTACTTC
CSAFRLAGWRNEQYF
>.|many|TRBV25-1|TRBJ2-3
TGTGCCAGCAGTGATCTGAGGCGGGGTAGGGTGGATACGCAGTATTTT
CASSDLRRGRVDTQYF
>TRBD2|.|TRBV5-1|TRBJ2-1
TGCGCCAGCAGCGCTACCACCGGGAAAGGGAGGGTCGGTGAGCAGTTCTTC
CASSATTGKGRVGEQFF
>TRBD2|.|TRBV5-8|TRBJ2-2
TGTGCCAGCAGCTCACCCGGGACTAGCGGGAGTACCGGGGAGCTGTTTTTT
CASSSPGTSGSTGELFF
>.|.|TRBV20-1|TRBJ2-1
TGCAGTGCTAGAGATCCTCAACTATCCTACAATGAGCAGTTCTTC
CSARDPQLSYNEQFF
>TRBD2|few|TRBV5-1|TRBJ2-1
TGCGCCAGCAAGGGTCAACTAGCGGAGTACAATGAGCAGTTCTTC
CASKGQLAEYNEQFF
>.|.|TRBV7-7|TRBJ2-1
TGTGCCAGCAGCTTAAGGTCCCCCGGTCTAAGCTCCTACAATGAGCAGTTCTTC
CASSLRSPGLSSYNEQFF
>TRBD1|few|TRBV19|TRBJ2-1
TGTGCCAGTAGTAGGGGTTTAGCGGACAGGGGTGTTGGCGAGCAGTTCTTC
CASSRGLADRGVGEQFF
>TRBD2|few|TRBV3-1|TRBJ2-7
TGTGCCAGCAGCTCAAGTGGGCCTAGCGGGAGGAGCTCCTACGAGCAGTACTTC
CASSSSGPSGRSSYEQYF
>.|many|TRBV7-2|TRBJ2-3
TGTGCCAGCAGCTTGGGACGGACAGATACGCAGTATTTT
CASSLGRTDTQYF
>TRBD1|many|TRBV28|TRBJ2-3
TGTGCCAGCATCTCACAGGGGATTACGCAGTATTTT
CASISQGITQYF
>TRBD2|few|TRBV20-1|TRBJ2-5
TGCAGTGCGAAACCGGGACTAGAAGAGACCCAGTACTTC
CSAKPGLEETQYF
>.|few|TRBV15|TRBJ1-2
TGTGCCACCAGCAGAGCGCGGGATGGCTACACCTTC
CATSRARDGYTF
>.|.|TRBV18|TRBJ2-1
TGTGCCAGCTCACAGATGGCGTCTGAGCAGTTCTTC
CASSQMASEQFF
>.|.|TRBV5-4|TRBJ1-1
TGTGCCAGCAGCTTGGCCGAGGTGAGGTCCACTGAAGCTTTCTTT
CASSLAEVRSTEAFF
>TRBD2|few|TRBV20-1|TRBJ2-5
TGCAGTGCTGGCGTAGCGGGAGGGCCTGTGGGGACCCAGTACTTC
CSAGVAGGPVGTQYF
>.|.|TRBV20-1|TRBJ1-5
TGCAGTGCTAGAGTTACGAAGGGGGGTAGGACAGAACGACAGCCCCAGCATTTT
CSARVTKGGRTERQPQHF
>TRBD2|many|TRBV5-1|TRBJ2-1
TGCGCCAGCAGCTTCAGGACTAGCGGGAGAGTTAATGAGCAGTTCTTC
CASSFRTSGRVNEQFF
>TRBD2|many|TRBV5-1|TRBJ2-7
TGCGCCAGCAGCCCGCATGAAGCTAGCGGGAGGAGGAGCTCCTACGAGCAGTACTTC
CASSPHEASGRRSSYEQYF
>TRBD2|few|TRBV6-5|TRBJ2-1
TGTGCCAGCAAAGGAGGGGAGGGCCTTGGGGAGCAGTTCTTC
CASKGGEGLGEQFF
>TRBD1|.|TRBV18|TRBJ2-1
TGTGCCAGCTCATCGGGACAGGGAGCAAGCAATGAGCAGTTCTTC
CASSSGQGASNEQFF
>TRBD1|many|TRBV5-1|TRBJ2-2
TGCGCCAGCATCGCCCAGGGGGCTAACACCGGGGAGCTGTTTTTT
CASIAQGANTGELFF
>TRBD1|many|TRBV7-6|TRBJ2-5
TGTGCCAGCAGCCTTGGGACAGGGGGACAGACCCAGTACTTC
CASSLGTGGQTQYF
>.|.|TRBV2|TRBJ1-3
TGTGCCAGCAGGCAATCCAGCTCTGGAAACACCATATATTTT
CASRQSSSGNTIYF
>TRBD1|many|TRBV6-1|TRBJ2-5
TGTGCCAGCAGTCGGGCGGGACAGGCTTTGGCCCAGTACTTC
CASSRAGQALAQYF
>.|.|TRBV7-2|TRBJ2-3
TGTGCCAGCAGCTTTTACGGAAGCACAGATACGCAGTATTTT
CASSFYGSTDTQYF
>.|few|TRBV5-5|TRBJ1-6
TGTGCCAGCAGCTTGGTCACGGAGAATTCACCCCTCCACTTT
CASSLVTENSPLHF
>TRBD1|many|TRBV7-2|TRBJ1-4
TGTGCCAGCAGCCCAACAGGGGCGGACGTAGAAAAACTGTTTTTT
CASSPTGADVEKLFF
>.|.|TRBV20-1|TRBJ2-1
TGCAGTCCCAGGAGGGTAAATGAGCAGTTCTTC
CSPRRVNEQFF